Given below is one T cell receptor beta chain in context. The specificity of this receptor is unknown. One base away there is no much larger clone; base qualities are not given. This entry comes from a study of T cell responses to AZD1222 COVID-19 vaccine (TCRdb year 2021). Looking at the study overall: AZD1222 recipients given second doses at about 4 weeks or at about 12 weeks were pooled, since spike-specific TCR depth and breadth were not found to differ between the two schedules. Trial participants were enrolled into age subgroups of 18-55, 56-69 and 70-plus years, which contained approximately 150, 30 and 60 TCR-sequenced participants, respectively. A total of more than 230 trial participants underwent TCR sequencing, of whom about 210 had received two doses of AZD1222 and around 26 had received two doses of the MenACWY control vaccine.

Via the germline V gene (reference sequence), CDR1 is GTSNPN and CDR2 SVGIG. The CDR3 holds 16 amino acids from the cysteine to the phenylalanine. The retained sequence is limited to the CDR3, 48 bases, with the frame set at the first base. V loses 1 base of germline sequence and J loses 8 bases, and the interval between the two ends is 20 bases. The time point label, as the study defines it: baseline before first vaccination. Vaccinee samples were obtained from the UK trials COV001 and COV002, which included a single-blind randomized controlled phase 2/3 trial of AZD1222 (ChAdOx1 nCoV-19) in healthy adults. For TCRbeta chain sequencing, PBMC samples were collected from trial participants at day 0 and at day 28 after the second dose. The paper's findings and limits, for the study overall: The 56-69-year group was small, and its depth increase did not reach significance, likely because of low power. Because no day 14 peak-response samples were available, the repertoires could be characterized only after the peak T cell response. Most participants were white British and females outnumbered males, and the authors suggested that clonal diversity may have been underestimated. Vaccine-associated CD4 TCRs spanned the whole spike protein, with dominant responses in regions 160-218 and 743-854. Conclusions about previously exposed vaccinees were limited because only a handful of AZD1222 recipients were SARS-CoV-2 seropositive at baseline. After two AZD1222 doses, spike-specific TCR breadth and depth were significantly higher than at day 0 and than in MenACWY recipients. Reportedly, close to half of the unique spike-specific TCRs recognized epitopes lying outside the regions that are mutated in the B.1.351 and B.1.1.7 variants.

The CDR3 regions of human TCRbeta chains were analyzed by immunosequencing. Regarding the original processing steps: TCRs in the repertoires were compared against a reference library of SARS-CoV-2-specific TCRs that had been generated with the MIRA antigen-specificity platform. Breadth meant the fraction of unique TCRs that were SARS-CoV-2-associated, whereas depth meant the fraction of total T cells that were SARS-CoV-2-associated. Using the MIRA data, each spike-specific TCR was mapped to the spike region that the TCR reacts to and placed in a CD4 or CD8 class. Log10-transformed breadth and depth values were compared by one-way ANOVA with Sidak's multiple comparisons tests. TCRdb stores this immuneACCESS table with in-frame sequences only. Part of the clones is absent; in the studies checked, under half of the shortfall reflects unresolved V genes, and no reason is known for the rest. The DNA gave D and trimming, while V, J and clone size come from that table. For this sample the table gives 60,000 to 70,000 clones, of which 80% to 90% were detected only once. Less than 6.5% of the sample is in the top ten clones.

Sequencing used peripheral blood, obtained on day 0 of AZD1222 vaccination. The chain links TRBV30 with TRBJ1-4; the D gene cannot be resolved reliably. The TCR comes from an adult in good health. CDR3 reads: CAWSGLYRAGREKLFF. The base sequence is TGTGCCTGGAGTGGCCTATACCGGGCCGGGCGGGAAAAACTGTTTTTT.